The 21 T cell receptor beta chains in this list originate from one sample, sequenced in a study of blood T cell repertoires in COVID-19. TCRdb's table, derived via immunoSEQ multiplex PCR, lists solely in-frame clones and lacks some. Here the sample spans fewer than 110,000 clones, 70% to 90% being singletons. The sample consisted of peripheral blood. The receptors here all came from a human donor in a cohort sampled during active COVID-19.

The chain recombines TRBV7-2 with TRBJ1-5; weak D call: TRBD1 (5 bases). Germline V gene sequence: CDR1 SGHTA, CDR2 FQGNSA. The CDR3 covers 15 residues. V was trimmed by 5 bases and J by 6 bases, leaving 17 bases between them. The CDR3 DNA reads TGTGCCAGCAGCCCCTCGGACGGGGGTATTCAGCCCCAGCATTTT. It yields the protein CASSPSDGGIQPQHF.

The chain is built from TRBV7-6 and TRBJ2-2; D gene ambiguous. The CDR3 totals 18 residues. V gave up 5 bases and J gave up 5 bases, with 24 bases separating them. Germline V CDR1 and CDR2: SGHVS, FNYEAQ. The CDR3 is CASSLLVVGLGGTGELFF. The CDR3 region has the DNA TGTGCCAGCAGCCTCCTAGTCGTGGGTCTTGGCGGAACCGGGGAGCTGTTTTTT.

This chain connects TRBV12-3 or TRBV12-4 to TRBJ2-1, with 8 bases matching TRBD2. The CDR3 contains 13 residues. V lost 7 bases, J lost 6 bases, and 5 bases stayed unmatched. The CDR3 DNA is TGTGCCAGCACCTGGACTAGCAGCAATGAGCAGTTCTTC. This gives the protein CASTWTSSNEQFF.

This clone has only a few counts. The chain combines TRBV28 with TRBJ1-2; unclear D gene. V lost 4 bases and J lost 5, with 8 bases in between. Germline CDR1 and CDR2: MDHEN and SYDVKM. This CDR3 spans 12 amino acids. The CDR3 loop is CASSSPLYGYTF. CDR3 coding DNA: TGTGCCAGCAGTTCTCCCCTTTATGGCTACACCTTC.

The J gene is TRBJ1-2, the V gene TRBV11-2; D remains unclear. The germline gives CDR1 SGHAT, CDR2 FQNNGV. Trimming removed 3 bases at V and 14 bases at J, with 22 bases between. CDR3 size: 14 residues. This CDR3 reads CASSFPGLAFGSTF. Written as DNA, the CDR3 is TGTGCCAGCAGCTTTCCAGGCCTAGCGTTCGGGAGTACCTTC.

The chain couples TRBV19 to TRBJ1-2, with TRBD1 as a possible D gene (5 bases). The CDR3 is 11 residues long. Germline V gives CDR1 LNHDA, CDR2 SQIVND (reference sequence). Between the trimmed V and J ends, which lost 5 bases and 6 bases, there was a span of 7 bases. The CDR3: CASSWGDGYTF. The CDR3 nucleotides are TGTGCCAGTAGTTGGGGGGATGGCTACACCTTC.

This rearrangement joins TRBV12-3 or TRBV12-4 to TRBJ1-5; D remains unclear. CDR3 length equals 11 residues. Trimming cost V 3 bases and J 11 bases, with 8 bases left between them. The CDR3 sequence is CASSLEGTQHF. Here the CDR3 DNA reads TGTGCCAGCAGTTTGGAGGGAACCCAGCATTTT.

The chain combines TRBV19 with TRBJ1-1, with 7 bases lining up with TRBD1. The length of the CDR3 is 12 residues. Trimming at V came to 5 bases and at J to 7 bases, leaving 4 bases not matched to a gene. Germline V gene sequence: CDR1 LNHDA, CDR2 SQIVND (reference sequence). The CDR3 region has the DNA TGTGCCAGTAGTCAACAGGGGTATGAAGCTTTCTTT. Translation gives CASSQQGYEAFF. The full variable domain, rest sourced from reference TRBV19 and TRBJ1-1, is DGGITQSPKYLFRKEGQNVTLSCEQNLNHDAMYWYRQDPGQGLRLIYYSQIVNDFQKGDIAEGYSVSREKKESFPLTVTSAQKNPTAFYLCASSQQGYEAFFGQGTRLTVV.

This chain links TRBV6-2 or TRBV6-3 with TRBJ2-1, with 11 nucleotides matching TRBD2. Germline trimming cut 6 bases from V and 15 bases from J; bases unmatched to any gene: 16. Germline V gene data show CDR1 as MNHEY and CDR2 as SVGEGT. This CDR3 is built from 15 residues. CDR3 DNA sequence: TGTGCCAGCAGCTCTTATTCTAGCGGGAGGAGCCAAGGGTTCTTC. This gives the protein CASSSYSSGRSQGFF.

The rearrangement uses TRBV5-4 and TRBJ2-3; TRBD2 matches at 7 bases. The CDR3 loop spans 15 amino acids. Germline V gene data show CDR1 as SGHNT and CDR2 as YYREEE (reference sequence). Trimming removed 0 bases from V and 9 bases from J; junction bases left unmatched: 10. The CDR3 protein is CASSLGGSGMITQYF. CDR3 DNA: TGTGCCAGCAGCTTGGGCGGGAGCGGCATGATAACGCAGTATTTT.

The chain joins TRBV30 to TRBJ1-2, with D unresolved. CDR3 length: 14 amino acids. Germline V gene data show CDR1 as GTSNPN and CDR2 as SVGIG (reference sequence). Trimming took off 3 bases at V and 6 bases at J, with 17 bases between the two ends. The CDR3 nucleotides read TGTGCCTGGAGACCACAAGCGGTCTTAAATGGCTACACCTTC. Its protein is CAWRPQAVLNGYTF.

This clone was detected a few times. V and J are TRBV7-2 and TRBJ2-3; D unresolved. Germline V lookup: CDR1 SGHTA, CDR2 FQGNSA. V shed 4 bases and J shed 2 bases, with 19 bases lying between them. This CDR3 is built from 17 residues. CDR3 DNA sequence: TGTGCCAGCAGCTCAAACCCCAGGCGATCTTTCACAGATACGCAGTATTTT. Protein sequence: CASSSNPRRSFTDTQYF.

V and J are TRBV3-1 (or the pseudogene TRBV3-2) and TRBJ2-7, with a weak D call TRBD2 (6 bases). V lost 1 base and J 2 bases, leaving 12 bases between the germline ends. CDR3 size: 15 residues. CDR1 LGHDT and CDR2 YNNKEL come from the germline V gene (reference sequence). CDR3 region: CASSQGAGSPYEQYF. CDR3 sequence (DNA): TGTGCCAGCAGCCAAGGCGCCGGGAGCCCCTACGAGCAGTACTTC.

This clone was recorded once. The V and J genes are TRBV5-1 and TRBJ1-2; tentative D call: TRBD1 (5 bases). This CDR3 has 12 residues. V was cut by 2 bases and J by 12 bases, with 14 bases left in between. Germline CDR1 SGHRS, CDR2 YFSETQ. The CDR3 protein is CASSFSGGVDTF. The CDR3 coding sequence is TGCGCCAGCAGCTTTAGCGGGGGAGTCGACACCTTC.

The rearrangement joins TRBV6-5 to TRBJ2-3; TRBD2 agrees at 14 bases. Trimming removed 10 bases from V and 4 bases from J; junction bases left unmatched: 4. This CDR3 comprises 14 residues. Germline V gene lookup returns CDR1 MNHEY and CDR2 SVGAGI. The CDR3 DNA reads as TGTGCCACCGGACTAGCGGGGGGCCCAGATACGCAGTATTTT. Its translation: CATGLAGGPDTQYF.

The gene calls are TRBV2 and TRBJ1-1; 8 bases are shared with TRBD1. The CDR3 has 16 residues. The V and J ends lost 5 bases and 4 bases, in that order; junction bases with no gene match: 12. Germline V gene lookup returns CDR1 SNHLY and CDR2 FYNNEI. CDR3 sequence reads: CASSQPIRQGSTEAFF. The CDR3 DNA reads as TGTGCCAGCAGTCAGCCTATCAGACAGGGGTCCACTGAAGCTTTCTTT.

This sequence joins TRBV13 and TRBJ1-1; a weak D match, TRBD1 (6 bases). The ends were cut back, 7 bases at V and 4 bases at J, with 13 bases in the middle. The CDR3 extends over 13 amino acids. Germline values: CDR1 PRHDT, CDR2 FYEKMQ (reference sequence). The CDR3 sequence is CASIPRGVTEAFF. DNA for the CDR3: TGTGCCAGCATCCCCAGGGGCGTCACTGAAGCTTTCTTT. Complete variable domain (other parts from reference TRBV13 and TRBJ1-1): AAGVIQSPRHLIKEKRETATLKCYPIPRHDTVYWYQQGPGQDPQFLISFYEKMQSDKGSIPDRFSAQQFSDYHSELNMSSLELGDSALYFCASIPRGVTEAFFGQGTRLTVV.

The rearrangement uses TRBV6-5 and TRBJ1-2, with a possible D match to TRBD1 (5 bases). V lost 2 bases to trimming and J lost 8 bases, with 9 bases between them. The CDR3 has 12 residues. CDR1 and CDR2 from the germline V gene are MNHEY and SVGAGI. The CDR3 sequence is CASSYKGLGYTF. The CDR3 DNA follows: TGTGCCAGCAGTTACAAGGGGCTAGGCTACACCTTC.

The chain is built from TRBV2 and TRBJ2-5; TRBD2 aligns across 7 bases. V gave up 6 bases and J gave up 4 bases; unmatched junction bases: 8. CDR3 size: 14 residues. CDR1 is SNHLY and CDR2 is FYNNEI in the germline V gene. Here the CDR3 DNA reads TGTGCCAGCAGGGTCGTTTGGGGGGGAGAGACCCAGTACTTC. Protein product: CASRVVWGGETQYF.

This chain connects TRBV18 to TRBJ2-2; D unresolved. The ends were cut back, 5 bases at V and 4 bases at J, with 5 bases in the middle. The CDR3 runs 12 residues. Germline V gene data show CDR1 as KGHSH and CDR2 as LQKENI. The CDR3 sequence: CASSYTTGELFF. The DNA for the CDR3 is TGTGCCAGCTCATACACCACCGGGGAGCTGTTTTTT.

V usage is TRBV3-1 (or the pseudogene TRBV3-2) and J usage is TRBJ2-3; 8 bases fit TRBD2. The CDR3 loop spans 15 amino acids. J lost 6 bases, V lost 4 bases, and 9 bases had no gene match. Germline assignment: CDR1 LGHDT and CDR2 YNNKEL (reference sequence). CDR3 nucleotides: TGTGCCAGCAGCCCCACGGGAGGGGCGGTGGATACGCAGTATTTT. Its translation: CASSPTGGAVDTQYF.